This T cell receptor beta chain is drawn from a study of radiation and T cells in renal cell carcinoma. Repertoires were generated with immunoSEQ multiplex PCR, while TCRdb's copy carries only in-frame clones and drops some. The sample has about 150,000 clones, 75% to 90% seen once; the top ten hold around a sixth. This sample's time point: blood 4 weeks post-SBRT, at nephrectomy. The treatment was: 15 Gy SBRT to primary tumor, nephrectomy 4 weeks later. Germline CDR1 is SGHTA and CDR2 is FQGNSA. The CDR3 is made up of 13 amino acids. Trimming took off 1 base at V and 7 bases at J, with 11 bases between the two ends.

The specimen was blood, collected from a patient whose treatment included radiotherapy and nephrectomy. V and J are TRBV7-2 and TRBJ2-7; D is unclear. The TCR sequence derives from a woman between 50 and 59 years old with renal cell carcinoma. Written as DNA, the CDR3 is TGTGCCAGCAGCTTAGTATACCTGGGGGAGCAGTACTTC. Its translation: CASSLVYLGEQYF.